These T cell receptor beta chains were read from a single sample in a study of shared clonotypes between healthy human individuals. Produced via immunoSEQ multiplex PCR; TCRdb's table is partial and in-frame only. The sample has over a million clones, about 80% seen once; the top ten hold around 1.5%. The sequenced sample consisted of memory CD4+ T cells sorted from blood. The receptor set was obtained from a man between 18 and 29 years old in good health. Each CDR3 is given with its conserved first and last residue. The D gene is left open where the match is weak. Some rows mark clone size as missing; the rest say once, few, many or name a class of expanded clone.

cdr3_length: 14
j_call: TRBJ2-7
v_call: TRBV7-2
clone_size: NA
d_call: NA
cdr3_aa: CASSLRGTSYEQYF
cdr3_nt: TGTGCCAGCAGCTTAAGGGGGACATCATACGAGCAGTACTTC

cdr3_length: 16
j_call: TRBJ2-1
v_call: TRBV5-1
clone_size: NA
d_call: NA
cdr3_aa: CASSLLIGRAADEQFF
cdr3_nt: TGCGCCAGCAGCTTGTTGATTGGCAGGGCAGCGGATGAGCAGTTCTTC

cdr3_length: 15
j_call: TRBJ2-2
v_call: TRBV7-2
clone_size: NA
d_call: TRBD2
cdr3_aa: CASSLQASGTGELFF
cdr3_nt: TGTGCCAGCAGCTTACAGGCTAGCGGCACCGGGGAGCTGTTTTTT

cdr3_length: 15
j_call: TRBJ1-5
v_call: TRBV6-1
clone_size: NA
d_call: NA
cdr3_aa: CASRKDSSWSQPQHF
cdr3_nt: TGTGCCAGCAGAAAGGACAGTTCTTGGTCTCAGCCCCAGCATTTT

cdr3_length: 11
j_call: TRBJ1-1
v_call: TRBV10-3
clone_size: NA
d_call: NA
cdr3_aa: CAISESGVAFF
cdr3_nt: TGTGCCATCAGTGAGTCCGGGGTAGCTTTCTTT

cdr3_length: 17
j_call: TRBJ2-5
v_call: TRBV6-1
clone_size: NA
d_call: NA
cdr3_aa: CASSDSLELYRAETQYF
cdr3_nt: TGTGCCAGCAGTGATAGTCTGGAACTTTATAGGGCGGAGACCCAGTACTTC

cdr3_length: 15
j_call: TRBJ2-6
v_call: TRBV30
clone_size: few
d_call: NA
cdr3_aa: CAWSDSQAGANVLTF
cdr3_nt: TGTGCCTGGAGTGATAGTCAGGCTGGGGCCAACGTCCTGACTTTC

cdr3_length: 12
j_call: TRBJ2-7
v_call: TRBV28
clone_size: NA
d_call: NA
cdr3_aa: CASSSRPYEQYF
cdr3_nt: TGTGCCAGCAGTTCCCGACCCTACGAGCAGTACTTC

cdr3_length: 14
j_call: TRBJ1-2
v_call: TRBV7-9
clone_size: NA
d_call: TRBD1
cdr3_aa: CASSPGQGDYGYTF
cdr3_nt: TGTGCCAGCAGCCCCGGACAGGGAGACTATGGCTACACCTTC

cdr3_length: 14
j_call: TRBJ2-7
v_call: TRBV19
clone_size: few
d_call: TRBD1
cdr3_aa: CASRNRDSSYEQYF
cdr3_nt: TGTGCCAGTAGAAACCGGGACAGCTCCTACGAGCAGTACTTC

cdr3_length: 14
j_call: TRBJ1-2
v_call: TRBV5-1
clone_size: NA
d_call: NA
cdr3_aa: CASSLRVPNYGYTF
cdr3_nt: TGCGCCAGCAGCCTCAGGGTCCCTAACTATGGCTACACCTTC

cdr3_length: 12
j_call: TRBJ1-6
v_call: TRBV30
clone_size: NA
d_call: NA
cdr3_aa: CACGQYNSPLHF
cdr3_nt: TGTGCCTGTGGGCAGTATAATTCACCCCTCCACTTT

cdr3_length: 14
j_call: TRBJ2-3
v_call: TRBV5-1
clone_size: few
d_call: NA
cdr3_aa: CASSVLGATDTQYF
cdr3_nt: TGCGCCAGCAGCGTATTAGGGGCCACAGATACGCAGTATTTT

cdr3_length: 11
j_call: TRBJ2-7
v_call: TRBV6-5
clone_size: many
d_call: NA
cdr3_aa: CASRTPLEQYF
cdr3_nt: TGTGCCAGCAGAACCCCCCTCGAGCAGTACTTC

cdr3_length: 13
j_call: TRBJ2-2
v_call: TRBV7-9
clone_size: NA
d_call: NA
cdr3_aa: CASRWRGTGELFF
cdr3_nt: TGTGCCAGCAGATGGAGAGGCACCGGGGAGCTGTTTTTT

cdr3_length: 15
j_call: TRBJ1-1
v_call: TRBV9
clone_size: NA
d_call: NA
cdr3_aa: CASSLSPTGYQEAFF
cdr3_nt: TGTGCCAGCAGCCTTTCCCCTACAGGTTACCAGGAAGCTTTCTTT

cdr3_length: 15
j_call: TRBJ2-3
v_call: TRBV2
clone_size: NA
d_call: TRBD2
cdr3_aa: CASSLPGTSGATQYF
cdr3_nt: TGTGCCAGCAGTCTCCCCGGGACTAGCGGGGCGACGCAGTATTTT

cdr3_length: 13
j_call: TRBJ1-5
v_call: TRBV5-1
clone_size: NA
d_call: NA
cdr3_aa: CASSYGLNQPQHF
cdr3_nt: TGCGCCAGCAGCTACGGCCTCAATCAGCCCCAGCATTTT

cdr3_length: 12
j_call: TRBJ1-5
v_call: TRBV5-1
clone_size: NA
d_call: NA
cdr3_aa: CASIWVGQPQHF
cdr3_nt: TGCGCCAGCATATGGGTAGGTCAGCCCCAGCATTTT

cdr3_length: 16
j_call: TRBJ1-2
v_call: TRBV10-3
clone_size: few
d_call: NA
cdr3_aa: CAISVGAGVTNYGYTF
cdr3_nt: TGTGCCATCAGTGTCGGCGCAGGGGTCACGAACTATGGCTACACCTTC

cdr3_length: 15
j_call: TRBJ2-7
v_call: TRBV7-8
clone_size: NA
d_call: NA
cdr3_aa: CASSPDPRGDYEQYF
cdr3_nt: TGTGCCAGCAGCCCAGATCCTCGCGGGGATTACGAGCAGTACTTC

cdr3_length: 15
j_call: TRBJ2-5
v_call: TRBV6-1
clone_size: NA
d_call: TRBD2
cdr3_aa: CASSDGLAGQETQYF
cdr3_nt: TGTGCCAGCAGTGATGGACTAGCGGGACAAGAGACCCAGTACTTC

cdr3_length: 15
j_call: TRBJ1-4
v_call: TRBV6-5
clone_size: once
d_call: TRBD1
cdr3_aa: CASRPNRDRDEKLFF
cdr3_nt: TGTGCCAGCAGGCCCAACCGGGACAGAGATGAAAAACTGTTTTTT

cdr3_length: 14
j_call: TRBJ2-1
v_call: TRBV2
clone_size: NA
d_call: TRBD2
cdr3_aa: CASHSGATYNEQFF
cdr3_nt: TGTGCCAGCCATAGCGGGGCTACCTACAATGAGCAGTTCTTC

cdr3_length: 14
j_call: TRBJ2-5
v_call: TRBV21-1
clone_size: NA
d_call: NA
cdr3_aa: CASSKPTGRETQYF
cdr3_nt: TGTGCCAGCAGCAAACCGACAGGGAGAGAGACCCAGTACTTC

cdr3_length: 13
j_call: TRBJ1-1
v_call: TRBV5-1
clone_size: NA
d_call: NA
cdr3_aa: CASSSNPGTEAFF
cdr3_nt: TGCGCCAGCAGCTCGAACCCGGGGACTGAAGCTTTCTTT

cdr3_length: 14
j_call: TRBJ2-5
v_call: TRBV5-1
clone_size: NA
d_call: NA
cdr3_aa: CASSLGGGRETQYF
cdr3_nt: TGCGCCAGCAGCTTAGGGGGAGGGAGAGAGACCCAGTACTTC

cdr3_length: 13
j_call: TRBJ2-1
v_call: TRBV7-2
clone_size: NA
d_call: TRBD2
cdr3_aa: CASSLGLADEQFF
cdr3_nt: TGTGCCAGCAGCCTGGGACTAGCGGATGAGCAGTTCTTC

cdr3_length: 13
j_call: TRBJ2-3
v_call: TRBV6-5
clone_size: NA
d_call: NA
cdr3_aa: CASSRTRSDTQYF
cdr3_nt: TGTGCCAGCAGTCGGACTCGCTCAGATACGCAGTATTTT

cdr3_length: 14
j_call: TRBJ2-1
v_call: TRBV2
clone_size: NA
d_call: TRBD2
cdr3_aa: CASSEEVAGRSQFF
cdr3_nt: TGTGCCAGCAGTGAAGAGGTAGCGGGTAGGTCGCAGTTCTTC

cdr3_length: 14
j_call: TRBJ1-4
v_call: TRBV30
clone_size: NA
d_call: NA
cdr3_aa: CAWSGAGEERKLFF
cdr3_nt: TGTGCCTGGAGTGGGGCGGGGGAAGAAAGAAAACTGTTTTTT

cdr3_length: 15
j_call: TRBJ1-1
v_call: TRBV4-1
clone_size: few
d_call: TRBD1
cdr3_aa: CASTLEGGRNTEAFF
cdr3_nt: TGCGCCAGCACCTTGGAAGGGGGCCGGAACACTGAAGCTTTCTTT

cdr3_length: 17
j_call: TRBJ2-3
v_call: TRBV9
clone_size: NA
d_call: TRBD1
cdr3_aa: CASSVTPGTGYRDTQYF
cdr3_nt: TGTGCCAGCAGCGTAACTCCCGGGACAGGCTATAGAGATACGCAGTATTTT

cdr3_length: 13
j_call: TRBJ1-2
v_call: TRBV19
clone_size: NA
d_call: NA
cdr3_aa: CASSISGPGGYTF
cdr3_nt: TGTGCCAGTAGTATATCCGGCCCGGGTGGCTACACCTTC

cdr3_length: 15
j_call: TRBJ2-1
v_call: TRBV11-2
clone_size: NA
d_call: TRBD2
cdr3_aa: CASSPRDYVDNEQFF
cdr3_nt: TGTGCCAGCAGCCCCCGGGACTACGTCGACAATGAGCAGTTCTTC

cdr3_length: 14
j_call: TRBJ1-2
v_call: TRBV10-3
clone_size: NA
d_call: NA
cdr3_aa: CAISQGRPDYGYTF
cdr3_nt: TGTGCCATCAGTCAGGGGCGGCCGGACTATGGCTACACCTTC

cdr3_length: 15
j_call: TRBJ1-1
v_call: TRBV4-3
clone_size: NA
d_call: NA
cdr3_aa: CASSQDRGVTTEAFF
cdr3_nt: TGCGCCAGCAGCCAAGATCGGGGGGTGACCACTGAAGCTTTCTTT

cdr3_length: 16
j_call: TRBJ1-2
v_call: TRBV18
clone_size: NA
d_call: TRBD1
cdr3_aa: CASSPGRGILSYGYTF
cdr3_nt: TGTGCCAGCTCACCAGGCAGGGGGATTTTAAGCTATGGCTACACCTTC

cdr3_length: 14
j_call: TRBJ1-5
v_call: TRBV19
clone_size: once
d_call: NA
cdr3_aa: CASSMGQVNQPQHF
cdr3_nt: TGTGCCAGTAGTATGGGCCAGGTCAATCAGCCCCAGCATTTT

cdr3_length: 15
j_call: TRBJ1-1
v_call: TRBV6-1
clone_size: NA
d_call: TRBD1
cdr3_aa: CASRTRQGGSTEAFF
cdr3_nt: TGTGCCAGCAGGACCCGACAGGGGGGGAGCACTGAAGCTTTCTTT

cdr3_length: 15
j_call: TRBJ2-5
v_call: TRBV7-6
clone_size: NA
d_call: NA
cdr3_aa: CASSTRYREGETQYF
cdr3_nt: TGTGCCAGCAGCACACGATACAGGGAAGGCGAGACCCAGTACTTC

cdr3_length: 15
j_call: TRBJ1-2
v_call: TRBV9
clone_size: NA
d_call: NA
cdr3_aa: CASSVDFMTVYGYTF
cdr3_nt: TGTGCCAGCAGCGTAGATTTTATGACAGTCTATGGCTACACCTTC

cdr3_length: 15
j_call: TRBJ2-7
v_call: TRBV5-1
clone_size: NA
d_call: TRBD1
cdr3_aa: CASSPGQVPSYEQYF
cdr3_nt: TGCGCCAGCAGCCCGGGACAGGTCCCCTCCTACGAGCAGTACTTC

cdr3_length: 14
j_call: TRBJ2-6
v_call: TRBV6-6
clone_size: NA
d_call: NA
cdr3_aa: CASSYSSGANVLTF
cdr3_nt: TGTGCCAGCAGTTACTCCTCTGGGGCCAACGTCCTGACTTTC

cdr3_length: 14
j_call: TRBJ2-3
v_call: TRBV19
clone_size: NA
d_call: NA
cdr3_aa: CASSDIPSTDTQYF
cdr3_nt: TGTGCCAGTAGTGATATACCTAGCACAGATACGCAGTATTTT

cdr3_length: 15
j_call: TRBJ1-3
v_call: TRBV6-1
clone_size: many
d_call: TRBD1
cdr3_aa: CASSLQGAPGNTIYF
cdr3_nt: TGTGCCAGCAGTCTACAGGGGGCTCCTGGAAACACCATATATTTT

cdr3_length: 16
j_call: TRBJ2-7
v_call: TRBV6-6
clone_size: once
d_call: TRBD1
cdr3_aa: CASSYSSGTGRYEQYF
cdr3_nt: TGTGCCAGCAGTTACTCCTCCGGGACAGGGAGGTACGAGCAGTACTTC

cdr3_length: 15
j_call: TRBJ2-1
v_call: TRBV9
clone_size: NA
d_call: TRBD1
cdr3_aa: CASSARTGGYNEQFF
cdr3_nt: TGTGCCAGCAGCGCCAGGACAGGGGGATACAATGAGCAGTTCTTC

cdr3_length: 15
j_call: TRBJ2-3
v_call: TRBV9
clone_size: NA
d_call: TRBD2
cdr3_aa: CASSHSGGSTDTQYF
cdr3_nt: TGTGCCAGCAGCCACAGCGGGGGTAGCACAGATACGCAGTATTTT

cdr3_length: 14
j_call: TRBJ2-1
v_call: TRBV6-5
clone_size: few
d_call: NA
cdr3_aa: CASSYTVGGTEQFF
cdr3_nt: TGTGCCAGCAGTTACACGGTTGGGGGGACTGAGCAGTTCTTC

cdr3_length: 14
j_call: TRBJ2-1
v_call: TRBV28
clone_size: NA
d_call: NA
cdr3_aa: CASVGSRSYNEQFF
cdr3_nt: TGTGCCAGCGTAGGGTCCCGAAGCTACAATGAGCAGTTCTTC

cdr3_length: 13
j_call: TRBJ1-5
v_call: TRBV7-2
clone_size: NA
d_call: NA
cdr3_aa: CASSPPPGWPQHF
cdr3_nt: TGTGCCAGCAGCCCTCCCCCTGGGTGGCCCCAGCATTTT

cdr3_length: 14
j_call: TRBJ1-4
v_call: TRBV10-3
clone_size: NA
d_call: TRBD1
cdr3_aa: CATSGGMANEKLFF
cdr3_nt: TGTGCCACCTCAGGGGGGATGGCTAATGAAAAACTGTTTTTT

cdr3_length: 16
j_call: TRBJ1-2
v_call: TRBV9
clone_size: NA
d_call: NA
cdr3_aa: CASSTLVTAYNYGYTF
cdr3_nt: TGTGCCAGCAGCACACTGGTAACAGCCTATAACTATGGCTACACCTTC

cdr3_length: 11
j_call: TRBJ2-5
v_call: TRBV30
clone_size: NA
d_call: NA
cdr3_aa: CAWSVQETQYF
cdr3_nt: TGTGCCTGGAGTGTACAAGAGACCCAGTACTTC

cdr3_length: 15
j_call: TRBJ1-1
v_call: TRBV6-1
clone_size: NA
d_call: NA
cdr3_aa: CASNRLYARAYDAFF
cdr3_nt: TGTGCCAGCAACCGACTCTACGCCCGGGCCTACGATGCTTTCTTT